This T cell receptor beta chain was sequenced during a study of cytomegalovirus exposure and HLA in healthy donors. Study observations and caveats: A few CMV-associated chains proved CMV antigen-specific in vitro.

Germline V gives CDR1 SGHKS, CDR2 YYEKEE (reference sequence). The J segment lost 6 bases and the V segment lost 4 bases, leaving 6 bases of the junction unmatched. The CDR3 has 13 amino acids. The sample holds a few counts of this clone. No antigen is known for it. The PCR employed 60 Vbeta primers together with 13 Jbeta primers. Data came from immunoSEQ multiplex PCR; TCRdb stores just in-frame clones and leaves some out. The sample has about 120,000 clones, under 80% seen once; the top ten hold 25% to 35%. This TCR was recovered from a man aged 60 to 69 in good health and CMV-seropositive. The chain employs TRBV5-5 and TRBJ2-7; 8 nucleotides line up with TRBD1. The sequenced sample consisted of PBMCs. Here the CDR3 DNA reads TGTGCCAGCAGCGCGTGGACAGGGCGCGAGCAGTACTTC. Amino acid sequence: CASSAWTGREQYF.